This passage covers 11 T cell receptor beta chains from one sample sequenced in a study of blood T cell repertoires in COVID-19. Sequencing was performed with immunoSEQ multiplex PCR; in TCRdb, only in-frame clones are kept and a portion is missing. The sample records approximately 260,000 clones, approximately 86% being singletons. The specimen was peripheral blood. These receptors were taken from an elderly woman with active or convalescent COVID-19.

CDR3 coding DNA: TGTGCCAGTAGAACTAGAGGGGGCAATGGCTACACCTTC. Its translation: CASRTRGGNGYTF. The chain is built from TRBV19 and TRBJ1-2; 7 bases are a match to TRBD1. Trimming at V came to 6 bases and at J to 6 bases, leaving 7 bases not matched to a gene. The CDR3 spans 13 residues. Germline values: CDR1 LNHDA, CDR2 SQIVND (reference sequence).

The chain carries TRBV3-1 (or the pseudogene TRBV3-2) and TRBJ2-3, with 14 nucleotides matching TRBD2. CDR3 length equals 15 residues. V lost 4 bases, J lost 6 bases, and 3 bases stayed unmatched. Per germline, CDR1 LGHDT and CDR2 YNNKEL (reference sequence). The CDR3 DNA follows: TGTGCCAGCAGCCCGGGGACTAGCGGGAGTGATACGCAGTATTTT. As protein: CASSPGTSGSDTQYF.

A single count supports this clone. This chain uses TRBV21-1 with TRBJ2-1; the table's D call TRBD2 went unverified against the DNA. TRBV21-1 is described as a pseudogene. There are 17 residues in the CDR3. The CDR3 sequence: CASSAPGALAGEAGQFF. The DNA for the CDR3 is TGTGCCAGCAGCGCCCCCGGGGCACTAGCGGGGGAGGCCGGGCAGTTCTTC.

The chain combines TRBV7-9 with TRBJ1-1; 9 nucleotides align to TRBD1. V gave up 4 bases and J gave up 8 bases; unmatched junction bases: 2. The CDR3 extends over 12 amino acids. From germline, CDR1 is SEHNR and CDR2 FQNEAQ (reference sequence). DNA of the CDR3: TGTGCCAGCAGCTACGGGACAGGGGAAGCTTTCTTT. Translation: CASSYGTGEAFF.

This chain uses TRBV6-5 with TRBJ2-5; 8 bases fit TRBD2. V lost 0 bases to trimming and J lost 2 bases; unmatched junction nucleotides: 5. Germline CDR1 and CDR2: MNHEY and SVGAGI. This CDR3 comprises 16 residues. CDR3 DNA sequence: TGTGCCAGCAGTTACTCGTATAGCGGGATGCAAGAGACCCAGTACTTC. This sequence encodes CASSYSYSGMQETQYF.

The gene calls are TRBV4-1 and TRBJ1-4, with a weak D call TRBD1 (5 bases). The V end was cut by 1 base, the J end by 5 bases, with 8 bases between. The germline CDR1 and CDR2 sequences are MGHRA and YSYEKL. This CDR3 is 14 amino acids long. In DNA form, the CDR3 reads TGCGCCAGCAGCCAAGGACAGTTGAATGAAAAACTGTTTTTT. Amino acid sequence: CASSQGQLNEKLFF.

CDR3 nucleotides: TGTGCCAGTAGTCCCCGAAAGACTGGGAGTGAAAAACTGTTTTTT. This codes for CASSPRKTGSEKLFF. The gene calls are TRBV19 and TRBJ1-4; D is undetermined. The CDR3 has 15 amino acids. CDR1 and CDR2 (germline): LNHDA, SQIVND (reference sequence). Trimming stripped 5 bases from V and 7 bases from J, with 17 bases between.

This clone was recorded only once. The same CDR3 is also encoded by other DNA sequences in this sample. CDR3 residues: CASSLRTSLADTQYF. Written as DNA, the CDR3 is TGTGCCAGCAGCCTACGGACTAGTCTGGCAGATACGCAGTATTTT. J is TRBJ2-3 and V is TRBV3-1 (or the pseudogene TRBV3-2); 7 bases match TRBD2. CDR1 LGHDT and CDR2 YNNKEL come from the germline V gene (reference sequence). After removal of 4 bases from V and 4 bases from J, the junction contained 8 bases not matched to a gene. The CDR3 runs to 15 residues.

This chain connects TRBV18 to TRBJ1-5; weak D call: TRBD1 (5 bases). The CDR3 has 13 amino acids. V was cut by 8 bases and J by 3 bases, with 11 bases left in between. The germline V gene encodes CDR1 KGHSH and CDR2 LQKENI. The CDR3 bases are TGTGCCAGCCAAGCAGGGCTCAATCAGCCCCAGCATTTT. It encodes CASQAGLNQPQHF.

The chain carries TRBV4-1 and TRBJ1-3, with TRBD1 identical over 12 bases. CDR3 length: 19 amino acids. Unmatched junction bases numbered 13, after V lost 4 bases and J lost 3 bases. CDR1 and CDR2 from the germline V gene are MGHRA and YSYEKL. CDR3 nucleotide sequence: TGCGCCAGCAGCCCCGACATGGGACAGGGGGCTACTAGTGGAAACACCATATATTTT. This codes for CASSPDMGQGATSGNTIYF.

The genes are TRBV11-2 and TRBJ2-1; D ambiguous. The CDR3 is 12 residues long. The V end was cut by 3 bases, the J end by 8 bases, with 8 bases between. The germline V gene encodes CDR1 SGHAT and CDR2 FQNNGV. CDR3 nucleotide sequence: TGTGCCAGCAGCTTGTATGGCTATGAGCAGTTCTTC. It translates to CASSLYGYEQFF.